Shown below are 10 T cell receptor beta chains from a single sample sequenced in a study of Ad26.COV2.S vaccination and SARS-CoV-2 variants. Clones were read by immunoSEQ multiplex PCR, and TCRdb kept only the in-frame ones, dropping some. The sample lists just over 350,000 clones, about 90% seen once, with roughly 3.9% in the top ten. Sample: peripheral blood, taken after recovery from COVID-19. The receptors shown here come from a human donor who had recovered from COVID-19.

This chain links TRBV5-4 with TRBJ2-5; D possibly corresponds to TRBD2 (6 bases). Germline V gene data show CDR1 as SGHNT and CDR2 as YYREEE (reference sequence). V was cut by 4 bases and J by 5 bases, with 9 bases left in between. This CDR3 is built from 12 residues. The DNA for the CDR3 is TGTGCCAGCAGCGTACGGGGGGAGACCCAGTACTTC. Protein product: CASSVRGETQYF. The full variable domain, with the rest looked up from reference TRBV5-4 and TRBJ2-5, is ETGVTQSPTHLIKTRGQQVTLRCSSQSGHNTVSWYQQALGQGPQFIFQYYREEENGRGNFPPRFSGLQFPNYSSELNVNALELDDSALYLCASSVRGETQYFGPGTRLLVL.

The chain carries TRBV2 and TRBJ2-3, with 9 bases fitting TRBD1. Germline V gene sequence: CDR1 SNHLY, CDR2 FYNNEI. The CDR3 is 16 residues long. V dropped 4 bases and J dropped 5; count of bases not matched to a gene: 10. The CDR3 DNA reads TGTGCCAGCAGTGTCCGGGACAGGGCTATCGGAGATACGCAGTATTTT. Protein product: CASSVRDRAIGDTQYF.

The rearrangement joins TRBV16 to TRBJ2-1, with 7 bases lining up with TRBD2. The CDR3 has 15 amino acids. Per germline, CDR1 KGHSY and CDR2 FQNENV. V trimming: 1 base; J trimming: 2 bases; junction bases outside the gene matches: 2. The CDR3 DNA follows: TGTGCCAGCAGCCAATGGGGGACTACCTACAATGAGCAGTTCTTC. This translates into CASSQWGTTYNEQFF.

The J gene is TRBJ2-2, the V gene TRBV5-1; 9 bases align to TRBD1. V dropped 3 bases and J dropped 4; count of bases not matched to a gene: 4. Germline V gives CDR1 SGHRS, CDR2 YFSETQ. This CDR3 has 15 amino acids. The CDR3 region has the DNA TGCGCCAGCAGCTCTACGACAGGGGGCACCGGGGAGCTGTTTTTT. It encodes CASSSTTGGTGELFF.

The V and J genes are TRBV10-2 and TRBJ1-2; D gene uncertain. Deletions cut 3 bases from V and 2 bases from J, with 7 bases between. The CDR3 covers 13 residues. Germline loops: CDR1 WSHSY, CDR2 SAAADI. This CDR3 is CASSENGNYGYTF. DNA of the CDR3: TGCGCCAGCAGTGAAAACGGAAACTATGGCTACACCTTC.

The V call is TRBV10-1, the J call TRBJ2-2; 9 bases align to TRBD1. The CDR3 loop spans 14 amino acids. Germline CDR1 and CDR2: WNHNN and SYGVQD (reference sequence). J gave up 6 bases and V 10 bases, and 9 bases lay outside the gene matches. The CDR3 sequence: CATSRTGDSGELFF. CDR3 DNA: TGCGCCACCTCACGGACAGGGGACTCCGGGGAGCTGTTTTTT.

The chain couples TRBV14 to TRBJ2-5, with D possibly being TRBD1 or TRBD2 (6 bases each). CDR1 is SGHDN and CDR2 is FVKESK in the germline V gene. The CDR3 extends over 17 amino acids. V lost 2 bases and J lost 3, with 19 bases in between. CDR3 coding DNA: TGTGCCAGCAGCCAAACCTTGTTCCTGGGGGGCGAAGAGACCCAGTACTTC. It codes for CASSQTLFLGGEETQYF.

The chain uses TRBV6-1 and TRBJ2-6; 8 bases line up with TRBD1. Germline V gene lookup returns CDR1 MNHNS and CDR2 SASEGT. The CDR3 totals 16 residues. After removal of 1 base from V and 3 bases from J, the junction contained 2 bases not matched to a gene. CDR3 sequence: CASSEGTGFGANVLTF. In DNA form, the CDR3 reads TGTGCCAGCAGTGAAGGGACAGGGTTTGGGGCCAACGTCCTGACTTTC.

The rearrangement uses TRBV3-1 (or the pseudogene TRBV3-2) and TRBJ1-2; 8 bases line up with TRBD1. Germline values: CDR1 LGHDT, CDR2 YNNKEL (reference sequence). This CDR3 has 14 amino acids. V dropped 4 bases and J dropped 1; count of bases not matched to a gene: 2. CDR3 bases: TGTGCCAGCAGCCTGGGACAGGTTAACTATGGCTACACCTTC. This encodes CASSLGQVNYGYTF.

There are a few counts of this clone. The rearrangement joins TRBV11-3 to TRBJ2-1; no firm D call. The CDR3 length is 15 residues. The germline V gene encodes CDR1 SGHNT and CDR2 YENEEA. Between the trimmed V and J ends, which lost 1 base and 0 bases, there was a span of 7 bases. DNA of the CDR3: TGTGCCAGCAGCTTAGGAACGAGCTCCTACAATGAGCAGTTCTTC. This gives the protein CASSLGTSSYNEQFF.